This section outlines one T cell receptor (beta chain) sequence together with its context. Between the trimmed V and J ends, which lost 8 bases and 7 bases, there was a span of 17 bases. This CDR3 contains 13 residues. Looked up from germline, CDR1 is SNHLY and CDR2 is FYNNEI. Authors' methods: By means of reference gene primer amplification, nucleated cell counts were estimated. The protocol was immunoSEQ multiplex PCR, while the TCRdb copy is restricted to in-frame clones and leaves out a portion. From that table come the V and J calls and clone size; the DNA was used to work out D and trimming. The data show 70,000 to 90,000 clones, 82% seen once. The data were obtained in a study of blood T cell repertoires in COVID-19. Whole-study context: Acute-phase and convalescent COVID-19 samples originated in the United States, Italy and Spain.

The TCR was taken from a woman over 75 with acute or convalescent COVID-19. The specimen sequenced was peripheral blood. This chain uses TRBV2 with TRBJ1-2, with a weak D call TRBD1 (6 bases). CDR3 residues: CASEGERVGGYTF. The CDR3, as DNA: TGTGCCAGCGAGGGGGAGAGGGTTGGTGGCTACACCTTC.